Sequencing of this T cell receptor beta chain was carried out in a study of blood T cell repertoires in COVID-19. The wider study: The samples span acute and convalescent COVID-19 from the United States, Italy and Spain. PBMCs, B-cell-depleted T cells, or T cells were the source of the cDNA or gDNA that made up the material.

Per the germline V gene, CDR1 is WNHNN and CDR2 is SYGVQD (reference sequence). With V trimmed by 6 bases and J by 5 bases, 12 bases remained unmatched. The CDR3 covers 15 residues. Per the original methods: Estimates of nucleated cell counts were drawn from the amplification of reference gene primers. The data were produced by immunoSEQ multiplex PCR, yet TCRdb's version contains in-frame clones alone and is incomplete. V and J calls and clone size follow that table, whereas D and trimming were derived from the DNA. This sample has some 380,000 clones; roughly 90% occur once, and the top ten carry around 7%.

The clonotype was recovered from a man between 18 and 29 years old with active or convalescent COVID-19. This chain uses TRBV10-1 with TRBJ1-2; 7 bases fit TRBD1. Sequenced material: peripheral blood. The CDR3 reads CASSLNGTEHYGYTF. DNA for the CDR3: TGCGCCAGCAGCTTAAACGGGACAGAACATTATGGCTACACCTTC.